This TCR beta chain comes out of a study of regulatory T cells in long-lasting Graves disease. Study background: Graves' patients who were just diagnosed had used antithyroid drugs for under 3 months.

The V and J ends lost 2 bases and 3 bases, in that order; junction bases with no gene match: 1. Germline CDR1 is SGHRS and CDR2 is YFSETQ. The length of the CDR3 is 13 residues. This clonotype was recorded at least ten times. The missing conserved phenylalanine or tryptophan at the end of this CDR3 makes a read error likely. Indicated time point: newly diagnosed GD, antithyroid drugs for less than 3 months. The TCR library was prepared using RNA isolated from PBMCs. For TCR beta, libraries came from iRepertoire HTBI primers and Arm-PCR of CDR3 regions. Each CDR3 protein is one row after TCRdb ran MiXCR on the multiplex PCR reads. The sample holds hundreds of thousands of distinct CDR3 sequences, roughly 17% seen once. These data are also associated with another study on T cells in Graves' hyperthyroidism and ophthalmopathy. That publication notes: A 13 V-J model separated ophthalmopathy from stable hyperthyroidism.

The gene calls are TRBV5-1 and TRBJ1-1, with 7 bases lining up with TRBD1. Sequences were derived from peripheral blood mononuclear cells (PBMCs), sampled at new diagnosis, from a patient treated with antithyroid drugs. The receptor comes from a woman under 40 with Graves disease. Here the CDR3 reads CASSFQGDTEAFL. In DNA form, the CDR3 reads TGCGCCAGCAGCTTCCAGGGGGACACTGAAGCTTTCCTT.